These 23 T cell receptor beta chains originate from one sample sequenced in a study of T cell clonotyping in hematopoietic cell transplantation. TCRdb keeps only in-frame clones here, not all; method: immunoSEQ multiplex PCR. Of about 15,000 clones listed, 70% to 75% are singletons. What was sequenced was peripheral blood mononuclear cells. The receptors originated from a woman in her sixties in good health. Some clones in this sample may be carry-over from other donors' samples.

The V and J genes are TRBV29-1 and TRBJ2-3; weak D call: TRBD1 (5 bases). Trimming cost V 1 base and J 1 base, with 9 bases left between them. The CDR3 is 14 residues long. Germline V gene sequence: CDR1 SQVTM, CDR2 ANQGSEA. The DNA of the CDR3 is TGCAGCGTTGAAGGGCCGACAGGCACAGATACGCAGTATTTT. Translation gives CSVEGPTGTDTQYF.

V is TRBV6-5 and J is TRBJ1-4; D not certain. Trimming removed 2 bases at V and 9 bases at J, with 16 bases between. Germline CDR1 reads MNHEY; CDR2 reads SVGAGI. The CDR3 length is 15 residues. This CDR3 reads CASSYLGPGVKKLFF. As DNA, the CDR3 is TGTGCCAGCAGTTACCTAGGGCCGGGAGTTAAAAAACTGTTTTTT.

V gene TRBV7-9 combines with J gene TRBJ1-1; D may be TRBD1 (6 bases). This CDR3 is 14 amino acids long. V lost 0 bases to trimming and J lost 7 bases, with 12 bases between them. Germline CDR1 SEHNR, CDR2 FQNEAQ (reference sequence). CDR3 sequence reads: CASSLAGATDEAFF. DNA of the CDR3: TGTGCCAGCAGCTTAGCGGGGGCCACGGATGAAGCTTTCTTT. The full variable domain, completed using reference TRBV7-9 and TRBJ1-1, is DTGVSQNPRHKITKRGQNVTFRCDPISEHNRLYWYRQTLGQGPEFLTYFQNEAQLEKSRLLSDRFSAERPKGSFSTLEIQRTEQGDSAMYLCASSLAGATDEAFFGQGTRLTVV.

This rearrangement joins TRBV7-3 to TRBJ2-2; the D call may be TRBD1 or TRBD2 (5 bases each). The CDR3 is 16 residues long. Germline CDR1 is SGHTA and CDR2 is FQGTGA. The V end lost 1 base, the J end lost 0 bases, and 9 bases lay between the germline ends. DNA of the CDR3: TGTGCCAGCAGCTTAATTGGGGGAACGAACACCGGGGAGCTGTTTTTT. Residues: CASSLIGGTNTGELFF. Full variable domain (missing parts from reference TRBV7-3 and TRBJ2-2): GAGVSQTPSNKVTEKGKYVELRCDPISGHTALYWYRQSLGQGPEFLIYFQGTGAADDSGLPNDRFFAVRPEGSVSTLKIQRTERGDSAVYLCASSLIGGTNTGELFFGEGSRLTVL.

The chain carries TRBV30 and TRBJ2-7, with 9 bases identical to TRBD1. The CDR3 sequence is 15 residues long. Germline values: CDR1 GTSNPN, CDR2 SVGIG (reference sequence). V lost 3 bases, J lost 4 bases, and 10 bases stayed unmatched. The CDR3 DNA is TGTGCCTGGAGCCCCGGGACAGGGAATCTTTACGAGCAGTACTTC. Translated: CAWSPGTGNLYEQYF.

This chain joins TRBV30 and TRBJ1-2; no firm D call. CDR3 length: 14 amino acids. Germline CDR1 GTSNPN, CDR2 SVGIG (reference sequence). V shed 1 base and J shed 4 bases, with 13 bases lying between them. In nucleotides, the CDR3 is TGTGCCTGGAGTGAGGCCGGAAATTCCTATGGCTACACCTTC. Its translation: CAWSEAGNSYGYTF.

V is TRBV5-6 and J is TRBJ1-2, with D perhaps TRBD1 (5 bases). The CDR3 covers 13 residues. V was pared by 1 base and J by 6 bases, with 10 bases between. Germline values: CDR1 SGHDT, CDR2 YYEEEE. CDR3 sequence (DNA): TGTGCCAGCAGCTTGTGGGGGGAGAATGGCTACACCTTC. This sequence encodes CASSLWGENGYTF.

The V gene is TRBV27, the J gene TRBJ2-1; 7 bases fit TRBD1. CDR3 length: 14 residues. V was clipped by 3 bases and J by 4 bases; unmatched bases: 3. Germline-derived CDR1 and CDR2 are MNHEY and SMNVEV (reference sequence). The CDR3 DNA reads TGTGCCAGCAGTTTCCAGGGGGAGTACAATGAGCAGTTCTTC. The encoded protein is CASSFQGEYNEQFF.

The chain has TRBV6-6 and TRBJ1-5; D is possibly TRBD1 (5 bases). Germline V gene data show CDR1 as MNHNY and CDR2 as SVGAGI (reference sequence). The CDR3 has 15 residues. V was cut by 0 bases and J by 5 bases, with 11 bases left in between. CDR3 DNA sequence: TGTGCCAGCAGTTACTCGCTAGGGGTTTATCAGCCCCAGCATTTT. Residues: CASSYSLGVYQPQHF.

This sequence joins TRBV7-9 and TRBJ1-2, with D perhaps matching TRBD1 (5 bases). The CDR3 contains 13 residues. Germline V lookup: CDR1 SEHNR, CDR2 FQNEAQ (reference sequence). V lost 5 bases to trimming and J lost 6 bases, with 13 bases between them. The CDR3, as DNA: TGTGCCAGCAGCGGCGGGACGGTGAATGGCTACACCTTC. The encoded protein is CASSGGTVNGYTF.

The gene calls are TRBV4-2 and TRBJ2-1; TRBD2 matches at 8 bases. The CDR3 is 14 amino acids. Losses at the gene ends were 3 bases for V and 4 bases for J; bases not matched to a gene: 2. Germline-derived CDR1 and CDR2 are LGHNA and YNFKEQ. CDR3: CASSQSGGYNEQFF. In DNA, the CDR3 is TGTGCCAGCAGCCAGAGCGGGGGATACAATGAGCAGTTCTTC.

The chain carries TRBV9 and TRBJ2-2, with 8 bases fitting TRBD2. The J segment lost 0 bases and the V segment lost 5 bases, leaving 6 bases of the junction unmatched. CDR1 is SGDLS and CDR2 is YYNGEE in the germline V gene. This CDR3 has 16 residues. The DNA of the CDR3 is TGTGCCAGCAGTACTAGCGGAACGACGAACACCGGGGAGCTGTTTTTT. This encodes CASSTSGTTNTGELFF.

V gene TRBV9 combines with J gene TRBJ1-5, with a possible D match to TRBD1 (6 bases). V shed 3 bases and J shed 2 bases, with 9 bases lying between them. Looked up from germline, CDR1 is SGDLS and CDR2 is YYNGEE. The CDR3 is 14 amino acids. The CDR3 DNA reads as TGTGCCAGCAGCGAGGGGGTGGGCAATCAGCCCCAGCATTTT. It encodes CASSEGVGNQPQHF. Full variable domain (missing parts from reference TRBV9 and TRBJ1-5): DSGVTQTPKHLITATGQRVTLRCSPRSGDLSVYWYQQSLDQGLQFLIQYYNGEERAKGNILERFSAQQFPDLHSELNLSSLELGDSALYFCASSEGVGNQPQHFGDGTRLSIL.

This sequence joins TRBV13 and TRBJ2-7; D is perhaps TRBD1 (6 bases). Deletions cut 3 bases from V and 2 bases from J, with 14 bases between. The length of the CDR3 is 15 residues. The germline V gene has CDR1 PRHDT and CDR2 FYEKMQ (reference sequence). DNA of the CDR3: TGTGCCAGCAGCTTCCGGGGACAAGGTGCCTACGAGCAGTACTTC. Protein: CASSFRGQGAYEQYF.

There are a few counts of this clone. CDR3 region: CASRVGQTDTQYF. In DNA, the CDR3 is TGTGCCAGCAGGGTGGGTCAAACAGATACGCAGTATTTT. The V and J genes are TRBV28 and TRBJ2-3; no reliable D call. Germline V gives CDR1 MDHEN, CDR2 SYDVKM. This CDR3 has 13 residues. Trimming shortened V by 6 bases and J by 3 bases, and 10 bases separated the two germline ends.

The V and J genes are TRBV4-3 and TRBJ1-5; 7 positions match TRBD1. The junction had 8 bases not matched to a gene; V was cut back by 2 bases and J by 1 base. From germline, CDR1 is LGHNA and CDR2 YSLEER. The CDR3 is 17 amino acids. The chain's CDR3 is CASSQNRGRGSNQPQHF. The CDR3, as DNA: TGCGCCAGCAGCCAAAACCGGGGCAGGGGGAGCAATCAGCCCCAGCATTTT.

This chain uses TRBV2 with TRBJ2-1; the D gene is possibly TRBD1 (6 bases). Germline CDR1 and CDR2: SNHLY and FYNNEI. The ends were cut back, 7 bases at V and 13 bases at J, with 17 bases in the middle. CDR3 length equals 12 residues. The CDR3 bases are TGTGCCAGCATCCTAAGGGGGAGTAATCAGTTCTTC. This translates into CASILRGSNQFF. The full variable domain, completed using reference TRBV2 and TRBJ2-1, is EPEVTQTPSHQVTQMGQEVILRCVPISNHLYFYWYRQILGQKVEFLVSFYNNEISEKSEIFDDQFSVERPDGSNFTLKIRSTKLEDSAMYFCASILRGSNQFFGPGTRLTVL.

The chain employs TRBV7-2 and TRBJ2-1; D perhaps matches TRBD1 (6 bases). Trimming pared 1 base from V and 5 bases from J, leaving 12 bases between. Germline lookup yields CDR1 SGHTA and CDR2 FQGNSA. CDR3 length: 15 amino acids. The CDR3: CASSLGLGDNNEQFF. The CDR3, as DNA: TGTGCCAGCAGCTTAGGGTTAGGGGACAACAATGAGCAGTTCTTC.

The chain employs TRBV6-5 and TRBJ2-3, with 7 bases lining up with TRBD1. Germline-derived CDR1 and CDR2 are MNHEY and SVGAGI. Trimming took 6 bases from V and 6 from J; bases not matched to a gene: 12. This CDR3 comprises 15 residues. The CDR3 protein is CASRKTGKVSDTQYF. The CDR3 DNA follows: TGTGCCAGCAGAAAGACAGGGAAGGTATCCGATACGCAGTATTTT.

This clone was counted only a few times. The CDR3 region is CASSKAGVRETQYF. In nucleotides, the CDR3 is TGTGCCAGTAGTAAGGCGGGAGTAAGGGAGACCCAGTACTTC. The chain links TRBV19 to TRBJ2-5; the match to TRBD2 covers 7 bases. CDR3 length: 14 residues. Per the germline V gene, CDR1 is LNHDA and CDR2 is SQIVND (reference sequence). Trimming removed 4 bases from V and 5 bases from J; junction bases left unmatched: 7.

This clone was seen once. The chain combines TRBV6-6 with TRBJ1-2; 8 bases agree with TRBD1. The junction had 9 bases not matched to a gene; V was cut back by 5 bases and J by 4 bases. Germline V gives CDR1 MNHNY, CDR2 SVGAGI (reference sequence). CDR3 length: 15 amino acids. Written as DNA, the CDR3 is TGTGCCAGCAGTCCGGACAGGGAGGGGATCTATGGCTACACCTTC. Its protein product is CASSPDREGIYGYTF.

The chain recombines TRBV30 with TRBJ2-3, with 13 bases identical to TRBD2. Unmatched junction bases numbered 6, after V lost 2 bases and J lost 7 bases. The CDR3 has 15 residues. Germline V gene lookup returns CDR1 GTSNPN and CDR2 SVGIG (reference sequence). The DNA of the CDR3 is TGTGCCTGGAGTCCCCAGGGACTAGCGGGATATACGCAGTATTTT. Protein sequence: CAWSPQGLAGYTQYF.

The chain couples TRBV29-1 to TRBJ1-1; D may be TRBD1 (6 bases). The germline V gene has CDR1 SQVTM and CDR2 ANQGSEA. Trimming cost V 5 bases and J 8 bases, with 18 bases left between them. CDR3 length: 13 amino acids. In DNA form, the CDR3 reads TGCAGCGTTTTATATCAGGGGATGACGGAAGCTTTCTTT. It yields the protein CSVLYQGMTEAFF.